Listed here are 29 T cell receptor beta chains from one sample, sequenced in a study of cytomegalovirus exposure and HLA in healthy donors. PCR was performed using 60 Vbeta and 13 Jbeta primers. Profiling relied on immunoSEQ multiplex PCR, and the TCRdb table lists in-frame clones only, not all of them. The sample holds approximately 130,000 clones, more than 60% seen once. The sequenced material came from PBMCs. The origin of the receptors is a man between 25 and 39 years old in good health and CMV-seronegative.

The chain carries TRBV10-3 and TRBJ2-7, with 7 bases aligning to TRBD1. This CDR3 spans 16 amino acids. With 4 bases clipped from V and 0 bases from J, the junction kept 9 bases outside the gene matches. Germline V lookup: CDR1 ENHRY, CDR2 SYGVKD. The CDR3 DNA is TGTGCCATCAGTGGGACAGACAGGGAAATCTCCTACGAGCAGTACTTC. Encoded protein: CAISGTDREISYEQYF.

V gene TRBV5-1 combines with J gene TRBJ1-2, with a tentative D call TRBD1 (6 bases). The CDR3 length is 13 residues. V was shortened by 0 bases and J by 5 bases, with 8 bases between the two germline ends. Germline CDR1 reads SGHRS; CDR2 reads YFSETQ. DNA for the CDR3: TGCGCCAGCAGCTTGGGGGACACGTATGGCTACACCTTC. It translates to CASSLGDTYGYTF.

The chain has TRBV5-4 and TRBJ1-2; the match to TRBD1 covers 7 bases. The CDR3 has 16 amino acids. V trimming: 1 base; J trimming: 0 bases; junction bases outside the gene matches: 6. Germline values: CDR1 SGHNT, CDR2 YYREEE (reference sequence). The CDR3 DNA follows: TGTGCCAGCAGCTTGCCAGGGGGAGTCACTAACTATGGCTACACCTTC. It encodes CASSLPGGVTNYGYTF.

The chain joins TRBV7-2 to TRBJ2-3, with 10 bases aligning to TRBD2. The length of the CDR3 is 14 residues. The J segment lost 1 base and the V segment lost 5 bases, leaving 0 bases of the junction unmatched. Germline loops: CDR1 SGHTA, CDR2 FQGNSA. CDR3 bases: TGTGCCAGCAGCACTAGCGGGGGCACAGATACGCAGTATTTT. Its translation: CASSTSGGTDTQYF. Filled out from reference TRBV7-2 and TRBJ2-3, the complete variable domain reads GAGVSQSPSNKVTEKGKDVELRCDPISGHTALYWYRQSLGQGLEFLIYFQGNSAPDKSGLPSDRFSAERTGGSVSTLTIQRTQQEDSAVYLCASSTSGGTDTQYFGPGTRLTVL.

This chain connects TRBV10-3 to TRBJ2-5, with D possibly TRBD1 on 6 matching bases. The CDR3 length is 13 residues. CDR1 and CDR2 (germline): ENHRY, SYGVKD. The germline V and J ends were trimmed by 6 bases and 4 bases, with 12 bases remaining between them. DNA of the CDR3: TGTGCCATCAGAGGACAGCAAGGAGAGACCCAGTACTTC. This translates into CAIRGQQGETQYF.

The chain combines TRBV5-1 with TRBJ2-7; possible D gene TRBD1, 6 bases. The CDR3 sequence is 14 residues long. V shed 5 bases and J shed 3 bases, with 15 bases lying between them. Per the germline V gene, CDR1 is SGHRS and CDR2 is YFSETQ. For the CDR3, the DNA is TGCGCCAGCAGGCAACAGGGAAATCTCTACGAGCAGTACTTC. Its translation is CASRQQGNLYEQYF. Looking up the rest from reference TRBV5-1 and TRBJ2-7 gives the full variable domain: KAGVTQTPRYLIKTRGQQVTLSCSPISGHRSVSWYQQTPGQGLQFLFEYFSETQRNKGNFPGRFSGRQFSNSRSEMNVSTLELGDSALYLCASRQQGNLYEQYFGPGTRLTVT.

The rearrangement links TRBV4-1 to TRBJ1-3; a weak D match, TRBD1 (6 bases). The CDR3 contains 17 residues. V lost 0 bases to trimming and J lost 2 bases, with 14 bases between them. Looked up from germline, CDR1 is MGHRA and CDR2 is YSYEKL. CDR3 residues: CASSQEGPGAAGNTIYF. CDR3 DNA: TGCGCCAGCAGCCAAGAAGGCCCAGGGGCGGCTGGAAACACCATATATTTT.

The chain uses TRBV13 and TRBJ2-7; 8 nucleotides align to TRBD2. The V gene's germline CDR1 is PRHDT and CDR2 FYEKMQ (reference sequence). The CDR3 is made up of 15 amino acids. Trimming at V came to 1 base and at J to 6 bases, leaving 8 bases not matched to a gene. CDR3 DNA: TGTGCCAGCAGCTTAGTGATGACGGGAGGGGGCGAGCAGTACTTC. This encodes CASSLVMTGGGEQYF. Complete variable domain (other parts from reference TRBV13 and TRBJ2-7): AAGVIQSPRHLIKEKRETATLKCYPIPRHDTVYWYQQGPGQDPQFLISFYEKMQSDKGSIPDRFSAQQFSDYHSELNMSSLELGDSALYFCASSLVMTGGGEQYFGPGTRLTVT.

This chain joins TRBV10-3 and TRBJ2-3; 7 bases agree with TRBD2. The CDR3 loop spans 16 amino acids. In germline, CDR1 is ENHRY, CDR2 SYGVKD. J was trimmed by 5 bases and V by 0 bases; bases with no gene match: 8. In DNA, the CDR3 is TGTGCCATCAGTGAGTCCCGGGAGGCCCCGAGAGATACGCAGTATTTT. Translating gives CAISESREAPRDTQYF.

J is TRBJ2-1 and V is TRBV4-3; D possibly corresponds to TRBD2 (5 bases). Between the trimmed V and J ends, which lost 1 base and 12 bases, there was a span of 19 bases. CDR1 is LGHNA and CDR2 is YSLEER in the germline V gene. The CDR3 has 15 residues. The CDR3 DNA sequence: TGCGCCAGCAGCCAAGGCGGGCGCGGTGGATCGAGGCAGTTCTTC. It translates to CASSQGGRGGSRQFF.

A remark on this clone: Other DNA sequences from this sample encode an identical CDR3 as well. The chain has TRBV28 and TRBJ1-1; 7 bases agree with TRBD1. This CDR3 has 14 residues. Per the germline V gene, CDR1 is MDHEN and CDR2 is SYDVKM. V was pared by 3 bases and J by 1 base, with 2 bases of the junction left unmatched. The CDR3 region has the DNA TGTGCCAGCAGTTTGGGACAGACGAACACTGAAGCTTTCTTT. Translated, it gives CASSLGQTNTEAFF.

The chain joins TRBV5-4 to TRBJ2-7; D is ambiguous. This CDR3 has 14 residues. The ends were cut back, 3 bases at V and 0 bases at J, with 10 bases in the middle. Germline V gene sequence: CDR1 SGHNT, CDR2 YYREEE (reference sequence). For the CDR3, the DNA is TGTGCCAGCAGCTCCGGGTTGAGCTCCTACGAGCAGTACTTC. This encodes CASSSGLSSYEQYF.

The chain carries TRBV19 and TRBJ2-1, with TRBD1 identical over 11 bases. In germline, CDR1 is LNHDA, CDR2 SQIVND (reference sequence). V lost 6 bases to trimming and J lost 0 bases; unmatched junction nucleotides: 10. This CDR3 is built from 18 residues. The CDR3 here is CASSPRTGGISSYNEQFF. DNA for the CDR3: TGTGCCAGTAGCCCCAGGACAGGGGGCATTAGCTCCTACAATGAGCAGTTCTTC. Variable domain in full (rest from reference TRBV19 and TRBJ2-1): DGGITQSPKYLFRKEGQNVTLSCEQNLNHDAMYWYRQDPGQGLRLIYYSQIVNDFQKGDIAEGYSVSREKKESFPLTVTSAQKNPTAFYLCASSPRTGGISSYNEQFFGPGTRLTVL.

This clone was picked up one time. CDR3 amino acids: CASSFDIPGANVLTF. The CDR3, as DNA: TGCGCCAGCAGCTTCGACATTCCTGGGGCCAACGTCCTGACTTTC. This chain joins TRBV5-1 and TRBJ2-6; D call uncertain. The V end was cut by 2 bases, the J end by 2 bases, with 8 bases between. Germline lookup yields CDR1 SGHRS and CDR2 YFSETQ. The CDR3 is 15 amino acids.

V and J are TRBV6-5 and TRBJ2-5; tentatively, D is TRBD2 (6 bases). This CDR3 has 16 residues. Germline values: CDR1 MNHEY, CDR2 SVGAGI. Trimming took off 0 bases at V and 4 bases at J, with 15 bases between the two ends. CDR3 protein: CASSYSPRGGLETQYF. DNA for the CDR3: TGTGCCAGCAGTTACTCCCCTCGCGGAGGGCTAGAGACCCAGTACTTC.

Of note for this clone: A much larger clone is a single base away; this may be a read error. Here the CDR3 DNA reads TGTGCCAGCACGGAGAGTTTGGCAGATACGCAGTATTTT. It specifies CASTESLADTQYF. The J gene is TRBJ2-3, the V gene TRBV2; D is unresolved. This CDR3 has 13 amino acids. The germline CDR1 and CDR2 sequences are SNHLY and FYNNEI. The ends were cut back, 7 bases at V and 4 bases at J, with 12 bases in the middle.

The gene calls are TRBV23-1 and TRBJ1-5; 9 nucleotides match TRBD1. TRBV23-1 is labeled an ORF, and its function is uncertain. The V segment lost 7 bases and the J segment 6 bases; nucleotides outside the gene matches: 25. The CDR3 has 20 residues. The CDR3 loop reads CASTINRDRESNVECQPQHF. The CDR3 DNA follows: TGCGCCAGCACCATCAATCGGGACAGGGAATCTAATGTGGAGTGTCAGCCCCAGCATTTT.

This chain connects TRBV6-5 to TRBJ1-1, with TRBD1 matching 7 bases. With 0 bases clipped from V and 1 base from J, the junction kept 2 bases outside the gene matches. CDR1 is MNHEY and CDR2 is SVGAGI in the germline V gene. There are 15 residues in the CDR3. CDR3 DNA sequence: TGTGCCAGCAGTTACTCGGGACAGCAGAACACTGAAGCTTTCTTT. It translates to CASSYSGQQNTEAFF.

V is TRBV9 and J is TRBJ2-1, with 9 nucleotides matching TRBD1. Germline CDR1 SGDLS, CDR2 YYNGEE. This CDR3 has 13 residues. V shed 3 bases, J shed 7 bases, and the junction held 2 bases outside the gene matches. As DNA, the CDR3 is TGTGCCAGCAGCGGGGGGACAGGGAATGAGCAGTTCTTC. It encodes CASSGGTGNEQFF.

The chain employs TRBV2 and TRBJ1-1; D gene uncertain. The CDR3 covers 13 residues. Per germline, CDR1 SNHLY and CDR2 FYNNEI. V dropped 1 base and J dropped 4 bases, with 7 bases sitting between them. CDR3: CASSEGGITEAFF. DNA for the CDR3: TGTGCCAGCAGTGAAGGAGGGATCACTGAAGCTTTCTTT.

The chain recombines TRBV9 with TRBJ1-5; D gene ambiguous. Per germline, CDR1 SGDLS and CDR2 YYNGEE. There are 14 residues in the CDR3. Between the trimmed V and J ends, which lost 4 bases and 4 bases, there was a span of 12 bases. The CDR3 nucleotides read TGTGCCAGCAGCCCCGAGGGTGGGAATCAGCCCCAGCATTTT. Residues: CASSPEGGNQPQHF.

This chain uses TRBV10-3 with TRBJ1-3; D perhaps matches TRBD1 (5 bases). The germline CDR1 and CDR2 sequences are ENHRY and SYGVKD. Deletions cut 6 bases from V and 0 bases from J, with 12 bases between. This CDR3 spans 15 amino acids. The CDR3 sequence is CAISGGGNSGNTIYF. The DNA of the CDR3 is TGTGCCATCAGCGGGGGAGGAAACTCTGGAAACACCATATATTTT.

The gene calls are TRBV6-5 and TRBJ2-1, with TRBD1 matching over 9 bases. Trimming took 6 bases from V and 1 from J; bases not matched to a gene: 4. CDR3 length equals 15 residues. Germline V lookup: CDR1 MNHEY, CDR2 SVGAGI. The CDR3 spells CASSQDRGSYNEQFF. Written as DNA, the CDR3 is TGTGCCAGCAGCCAAGACAGGGGGTCCTACAATGAGCAGTTCTTC.

The chain couples TRBV9 to TRBJ1-1; no firm D call. The germline V and J ends were trimmed by 2 bases and 6 bases, with 14 bases remaining between them. The CDR3 runs to 14 residues. Germline-derived CDR1 and CDR2 are SGDLS and YYNGEE. CDR3 coding DNA: TGTGCCAGCAGCGTGGAGGTAGCTGGCCCTGAAGCTTTCTTT. Residues: CASSVEVAGPEAFF.

The rearrangement links TRBV7-6 to TRBJ1-1; unclear D gene. CDR1 is SGHVS and CDR2 is FNYEAQ in the germline V gene. This CDR3 has 13 residues. V was cut by 1 base and J by 0 bases, with 3 bases left in between. This CDR3 reads CASSLELNTEAFF. Here the CDR3 DNA reads TGTGCCAGCAGCTTAGAGCTGAACACTGAAGCTTTCTTT.

The V gene is TRBV7-2, the J gene TRBJ2-3, with 8 bases matching TRBD2. This CDR3 has 16 amino acids. The J segment lost 0 bases and the V segment lost 0 bases, leaving 2 bases of the junction unmatched. CDR1 and CDR2 (germline): SGHTA, FQGNSA. The CDR3 nucleotides read TGTGCCAGCAGCTTAGCGGCTAGCGGGAGCACAGATACGCAGTATTTT. This translates into CASSLAASGSTDTQYF.

The chain couples TRBV28 to TRBJ1-1, with TRBD1 matching over 10 bases. The germline gives CDR1 MDHEN, CDR2 SYDVKM. CDR3 length equals 14 residues. J gave up 5 bases and V 6 bases, and 6 bases lay outside the gene matches. CDR3 sequence reads: CASRPGGQGTEAFF. The CDR3 DNA follows: TGTGCCAGCAGACCCGGGGGACAGGGGACTGAAGCTTTCTTT.

This rearrangement joins TRBV4-1 to TRBJ1-1; 7 bases align to TRBD1. J was trimmed by 6 bases and V by 1 base; bases with no gene match: 8. The CDR3 covers 15 residues. Looked up from germline, CDR1 is MGHRA and CDR2 is YSYEKL. The CDR3 DNA reads as TGCGCCAGCAGCCAAGGCGCACAGGGGAAGCCTGAAGCTTTCTTT. It yields the protein CASSQGAQGKPEAFF.

The V call is TRBV7-6, the J call TRBJ1-4; D is perhaps TRBD1 (6 bases). Germline CDR1 reads SGHVS; CDR2 reads FNYEAQ. The CDR3 sequence is 17 residues long. The V end was cut by 1 base, the J end by 5 bases, with 17 bases between. Written as DNA, the CDR3 is TGTGCCAGCAGCTTAGGGTCCCCGGACAGCCCAAATGAAAAACTGTTTTTT. This translates into CASSLGSPDSPNEKLFF.